This T cell receptor beta chain is drawn from a study of cytomegalovirus exposure and HLA in healthy donors. Remarks on this clone: The antigen is not known.

Trimming at V came to 0 bases and at J to 2 bases, leaving 4 bases not matched to a gene. Germline CDR1 and CDR2: WSHSY and SAAADI. The CDR3 is 18 amino acids. With 60 Vbeta and 13 Jbeta primers, the PCR was carried out. Profiled with immunoSEQ multiplex PCR; TCRdb holds only in-frame clones, not every one. The profile shows some 140,000 clones, 74% of them singletons. Whole-study results and caveats: Across all donors, roughly uniform sequencing depth was an assumption of the presence/absence analyses.

Sample: PBMCs. The TCR originated in a man under 40 in good health and CMV-seronegative. The chain recombines TRBV10-2 with TRBJ2-3; TRBD2 matches at 14 bases. CDR3: CASSESRTSGGFTDTQYF. CDR3 nucleotides: TGCGCCAGCAGTGAGTCGAGGACTAGCGGGGGGTTCACAGATACGCAGTATTTT.